The clone carrying this T cell receptor (beta chain) was detected only a few times. The record originates from a study of identical twins. Trimming took 4 bases from V and 3 from J, leaving 11 bases between them. Germline V gene data show CDR1 as SQVTM and CDR2 as ANQGSEA. The CDR3 contains 13 residues. Via MiXCR, TCRdb re-called the 5' RACE reads, giving one row per CDR3 protein. Of 200,000 to 300,000 distinct CDR3 sequences listed, around 7.6% were seen once; the top ten hold under 6.5%. Another study also made use of these data, one on yellow fever vaccine responses in identical twins.

The TCR was taken from a woman between 18 and 29 years old in good health. V usage is TRBV29-1 and J usage is TRBJ2-3; D unclear. The sample consisted of CD8+ T cells sorted from blood. CDR3 bases: TGCAGCGTTGGAGAAGGCTTAACAGATACGCAGTATTTT. Residues: CSVGEGLTDTQYF.